These T cell receptor beta chains were read from a single sample in a study of blood T cells in healthy people across ages. TCRdb re-derived calls from the 5' RACE reads in MiXCR, one entry per CDR3 protein. The table has 500,000 to 650,000 distinct CDR3 sequences, about 28% seen once. This sample was also put to use in a study of T cells of mothers and their children.

The sequencing sample was made of blood. The receptors were gathered from a boy aged 2-15 years in good health. Each CDR3 is given with its conserved first and last residue. D genes are given only for firm matches. Some rows have no size entry. The others give once, few or many, or a class for an expanded clone.

V gene	clone size	D gene	J gene	CDR3 protein	CDR3 DNA
TRBV12-3/TRBV12-4	few	TRBD2	TRBJ2-3	CASSPIAGGSSTDTQYF	TGTGCCAGCAGTCCCATAGCGGGAGGGTCAAGCACAGATACGCAGTATTTT
TRBV20-1	NA	NA	TRBJ2-7	CSARLPRSYEQYF	TGCAGTGCTAGATTGCCCCGATCCTACGAGCAGTACTTC
TRBV20-1	few	NA	TRBJ2-7	CSAVRDDGYEQYF	TGCAGTGCAGTTCGGGACGATGGCTACGAGCAGTACTTC
TRBV5-1	few	NA	TRBJ2-7	CASSQVQGFGEQYF	TGCGCCAGCAGCCAAGTTCAGGGATTCGGCGAGCAGTACTTC
TRBV19	NA	NA	TRBJ1-2	CASSMAGAGYTF	TGTGCCAGTAGTATGGCAGGCGCGGGCTACACCTTC
TRBV20-1	NA	NA	TRBJ1-4	CSASRAGTTNEKLFF	TGCAGTGCTAGTAGGGCGGGAACAACTAATGAAAAACTGTTTTTT
TRBV5-1	NA	TRBD1	TRBJ2-1	CASSGYRGTDEQHF	TGCGCCAGCAGCGGATACAGGGGAACGGACGAGCAGCACTTC
TRBV7-9	few	TRBD1	TRBJ2-3	CASSSDRLITDTQYF	TGTGCCAGCAGCTCGGACAGGCTCATCACAGATACGCAGTATTTT
TRBV20-1	NA	TRBD2	TRBJ2-1	CSAPAKAIAGGPYEQFF	TGCAGTGCCCCGGCCAAGGCCATAGCGGGAGGGCCCTATGAGCAGTTCTTC
TRBV11-2	NA	TRBD2	TRBJ2-5	CASSTRTSGRDQETQYF	TGTGCCAGCAGCACTCGGACTAGCGGGAGAGACCAAGAGACCCAGTACTTC
TRBV5-1	few	NA	TRBJ2-3	CASKRLGTDTQYF	TGCGCCAGCAAGCGGCTAGGCACAGATACGCAGTATTTT
TRBV7-9	NA	TRBD2	TRBJ2-5	CASRKSGRAAETQYF	TGTGCCAGCAGAAAAAGCGGGAGGGCCGCAGAGACCCAGTACTTC
TRBV7-9	NA	NA	TRBJ2-3	CASSYYRERVGTDTQYF	TGTGCCAGCAGCTACTACAGGGAGAGGGTGGGCACAGATACGCAGTATTTT
TRBV12-3/TRBV12-4	few	NA	TRBJ1-1	CASSPPQAFF	TGTGCCAGCAGCCCCCCCCAAGCTTTCTTT
TRBV29-1	NA	TRBD2	TRBJ2-5	CSVEGSPLRLAGGETQYF	TGCAGCGTTGAAGGGTCCCCGCTGCGCCTAGCGGGGGGGGAGACCCAGTACTTC
TRBV12-3/TRBV12-4	NA	TRBD2	TRBJ2-7	CASSRTAGLPSYEQYF	TGTGCCAGCAGTAGGACGGCGGGACTACCCTCCTACGAGCAGTACTTC
TRBV5-1	NA	NA	TRBJ2-1	CASSAEGEQFF	TGCGCCAGCAGCGCCGAGGGGGAGCAGTTCTTC
TRBV6-2/TRBV6-3	few	NA	TRBJ1-4	CASSEETAANEKLFF	TGTGCCAGCAGTGAGGAGACGGCAGCTAATGAAAAACTGTTTTTT
TRBV29-1	NA	TRBD2	TRBJ2-5	CSVEDRRPSGGQETQYF	TGCAGCGTTGAAGATCGGCGTCCAAGCGGGGGCCAAGAGACCCAGTACTTC
TRBV20-1	few	NA	TRBJ1-2	CSGLGQSRGYTF	TGCAGTGGCCTAGGACAGTCGCGGGGCTACACCTTC
TRBV10-3	NA	NA	TRBJ2-7	CAISESDHEQYF	TGTGCCATCAGTGAGTCCGACCATGAGCAGTACTTC
TRBV12-5	few	NA	TRBJ2-4	CASGLWGTKNIQYF	TGTGCTAGTGGTTTGTGGGGGACCAAAAACATTCAGTACTTC
TRBV6-2/TRBV6-3	NA	TRBD2	TRBJ2-1	CASSYSGLAGYNEQFF	TGTGCCAGCAGTTACTCCGGACTAGCGGGATACAATGAGCAGTTCTTC
TRBV4-1	once	NA	TRBJ1-2	CASSRESRGSGYTF	TGCGCCAGCAGCCGAGAAAGTCGAGGGAGTGGCTACACCTTC
TRBV20-1	NA	TRBD1	TRBJ1-1	CSARRTGNTEAFF	TGCAGTGCTAGAAGGACAGGGAACACTGAAGCTTTCTTT
TRBV20-1	NA	TRBD2	TRBJ2-2	CSARASGNTGELFF	TGCAGTGCTAGGGCTAGCGGTAACACCGGGGAGCTGTTTTTT
TRBV20-1	once	NA	TRBJ1-5	CSAGRDSNQPQHF	TGCAGTGCTGGGCGGGATAGCAATCAGCCCCAGCATTTT
TRBV10-3	NA	NA	TRBJ2-2	CVISGNRGGTGELFF	TGTGTCATCAGTGGGAACAGGGGAGGTACCGGGGAGCTGTTTTTT
TRBV20-1	once	TRBD1	TRBJ1-2	CSAGDRGNYGYTF	TGCAGTGCTGGGGACAGGGGGAACTATGGCTACACCTTC
TRBV10-3	NA	NA	TRBJ2-5	CAISMPSSGQETQYF	TGTGCCATCAGTATGCCTAGCTCGGGGCAAGAGACCCAGTACTTC
TRBV6-5	NA	NA	TRBJ1-3	CASSYQQGNTIYF	TGTGCCAGCAGTTACCAACAAGGAAACACCATATATTTT
TRBV27	few	NA	TRBJ1-3	CASRNVGGNTIYF	TGTGCCAGCAGAAACGTGGGTGGAAACACCATATATTTT
TRBV12-3/TRBV12-4	NA	TRBD1	TRBJ1-2	CASILDRADYGYTF	TGTGCCAGCATCTTGGACAGGGCCGACTATGGCTACACCTTC
TRBV20-1	few	TRBD2	TRBJ2-1	CSAVAGGTYNEQFF	TGCAGTGCTGTAGCGGGAGGGACCTACAATGAGCAGTTCTTC
TRBV6-2/TRBV6-3	NA	NA	TRBJ2-2	CAGRLNLNTGELFF	TGTGCCGGGAGACTGAACTTGAACACCGGGGAGCTGTTTTTT
TRBV6-5	NA	NA	TRBJ2-2	CASSYSYSTGELFF	TGTGCCAGCAGTTACTCGTATAGCACCGGGGAGCTGTTTTTT
TRBV20-1	NA	TRBD2	TRBJ2-7	CSARDRAGGPSYEQYF	TGCAGTGCTAGAGATCGGGCGGGGGGCCCCTCCTACGAGCAGTACTTC
TRBV10-1	many	TRBD1	TRBJ2-4	CASSESPRGQNIQYF	TGCGCCAGCAGTGAGTCCCCCAGGGGGCAAAACATTCAGTACTTC
TRBV7-9	few	NA	TRBJ2-7	CASSLRGGAGAYEQYF	TGTGCCAGCAGCTTAAGAGGTGGGGCCGGGGCCTACGAGCAGTACTTC
TRBV6-1	few	NA	TRBJ2-1	CASSESLRQSQFF	TGTGCCAGCAGTGAATCTCTCCGACAGTCGCAGTTCTTC